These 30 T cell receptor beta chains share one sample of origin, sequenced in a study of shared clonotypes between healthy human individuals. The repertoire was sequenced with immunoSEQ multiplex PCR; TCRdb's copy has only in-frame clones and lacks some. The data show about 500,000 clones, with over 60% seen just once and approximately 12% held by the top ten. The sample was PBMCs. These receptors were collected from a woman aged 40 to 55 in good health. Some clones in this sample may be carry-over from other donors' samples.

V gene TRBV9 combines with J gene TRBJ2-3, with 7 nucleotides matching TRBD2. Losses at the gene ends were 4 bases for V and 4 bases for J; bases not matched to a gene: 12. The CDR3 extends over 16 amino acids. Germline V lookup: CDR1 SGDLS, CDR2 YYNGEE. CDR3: CASSPSSGGWADTQYF. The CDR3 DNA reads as TGTGCCAGCAGCCCCTCTAGCGGAGGCTGGGCAGATACGCAGTATTTT.

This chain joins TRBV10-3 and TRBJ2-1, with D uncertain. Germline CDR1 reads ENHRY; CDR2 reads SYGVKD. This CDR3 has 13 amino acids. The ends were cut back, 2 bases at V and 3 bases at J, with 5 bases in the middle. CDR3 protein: CAISEKSYNEQFF. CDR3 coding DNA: TGTGCCATCAGTGAGAAGAGCTACAATGAGCAGTTCTTC.

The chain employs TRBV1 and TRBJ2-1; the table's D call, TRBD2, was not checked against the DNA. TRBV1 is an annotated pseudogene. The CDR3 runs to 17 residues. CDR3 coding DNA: TGCACCAGCAGCCACCCGGGGGGTCCGAGCTCCTACAATGAGCAGTTCTTC. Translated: CTSSHPGGPSSYNEQFF.

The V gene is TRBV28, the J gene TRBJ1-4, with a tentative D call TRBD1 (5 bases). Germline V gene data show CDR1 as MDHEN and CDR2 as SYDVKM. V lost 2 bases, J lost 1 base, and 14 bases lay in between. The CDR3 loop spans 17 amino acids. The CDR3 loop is CASSLKRGTGTNEKLFF. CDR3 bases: TGTGCCAGCAGTTTAAAAAGAGGTACAGGAACTAATGAAAAACTGTTTTTT.

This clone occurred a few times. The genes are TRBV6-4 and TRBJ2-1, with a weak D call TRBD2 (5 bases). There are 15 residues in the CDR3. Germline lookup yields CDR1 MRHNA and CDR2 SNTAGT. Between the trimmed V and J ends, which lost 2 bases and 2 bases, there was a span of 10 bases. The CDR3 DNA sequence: TGTGCCAGCAGTGACAGCGGAGACCCCTACAATGAGCAGTTCTTC. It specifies CASSDSGDPYNEQFF.

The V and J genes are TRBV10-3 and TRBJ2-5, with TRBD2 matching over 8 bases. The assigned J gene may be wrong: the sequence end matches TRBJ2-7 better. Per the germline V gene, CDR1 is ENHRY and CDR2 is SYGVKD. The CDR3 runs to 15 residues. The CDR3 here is CAISEPGGVGYEQYF. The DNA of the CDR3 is TGTGCCATCAGTGAACCGGGGGGGGTAGGCTACGAGCAGTACTTC.

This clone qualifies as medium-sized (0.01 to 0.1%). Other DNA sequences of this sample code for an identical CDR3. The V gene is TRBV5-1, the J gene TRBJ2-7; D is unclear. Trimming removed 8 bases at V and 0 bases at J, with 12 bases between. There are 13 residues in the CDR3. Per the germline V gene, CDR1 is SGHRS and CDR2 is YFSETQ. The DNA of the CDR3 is TGCGCCAGTTCGGCGGAGATCTCCTACGAGCAGTACTTC. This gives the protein CASSAEISYEQYF.

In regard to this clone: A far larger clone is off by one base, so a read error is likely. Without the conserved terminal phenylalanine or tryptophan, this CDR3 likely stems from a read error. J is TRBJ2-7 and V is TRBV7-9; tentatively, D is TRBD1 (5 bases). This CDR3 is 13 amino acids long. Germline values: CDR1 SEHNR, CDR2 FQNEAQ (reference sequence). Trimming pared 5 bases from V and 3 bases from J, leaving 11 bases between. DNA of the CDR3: TGTGCCAGCAGCATCGACAGCGTCTACGAGCAGTACTCC. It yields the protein CASSIDSVYEQYS.

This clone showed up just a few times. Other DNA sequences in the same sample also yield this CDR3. Written as DNA, the CDR3 is TGCGCCAGCAGCTTGGACGGGGGAGGTGGGAATCAGCCCCAGCATTTT. Translation gives CASSLDGGGGNQPQHF. The rearrangement uses TRBV5-1 and TRBJ1-5, with D possibly being TRBD1 (5 bases). Germline assignment: CDR1 SGHRS and CDR2 YFSETQ. The CDR3 is 16 amino acids. With 0 bases removed from V and 4 bases from J, the gap between germline ends came to 14 bases.

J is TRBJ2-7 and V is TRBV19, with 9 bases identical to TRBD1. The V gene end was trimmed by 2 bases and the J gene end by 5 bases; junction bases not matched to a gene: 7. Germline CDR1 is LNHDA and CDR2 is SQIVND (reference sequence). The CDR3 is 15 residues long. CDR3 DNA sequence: TGTGCCAGTAGTATATCCGGGACAGGGATCCACGAGCAGTACTTC. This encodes CASSISGTGIHEQYF. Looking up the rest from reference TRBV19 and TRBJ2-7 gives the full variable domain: DGGITQSPKYLFRKEGQNVTLSCEQNLNHDAMYWYRQDPGQGLRLIYYSQIVNDFQKGDIAEGYSVSREKKESFPLTVTSAQKNPTAFYLCASSISGTGIHEQYFGPGTRLTVT.

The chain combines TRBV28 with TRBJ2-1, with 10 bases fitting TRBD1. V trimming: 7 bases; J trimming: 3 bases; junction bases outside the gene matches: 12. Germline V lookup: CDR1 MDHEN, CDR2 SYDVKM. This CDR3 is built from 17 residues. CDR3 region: CASIPGQGLSYYNEQFF. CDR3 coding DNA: TGTGCCAGCATACCGGGACAGGGGCTCTCTTACTACAATGAGCAGTTCTTC.

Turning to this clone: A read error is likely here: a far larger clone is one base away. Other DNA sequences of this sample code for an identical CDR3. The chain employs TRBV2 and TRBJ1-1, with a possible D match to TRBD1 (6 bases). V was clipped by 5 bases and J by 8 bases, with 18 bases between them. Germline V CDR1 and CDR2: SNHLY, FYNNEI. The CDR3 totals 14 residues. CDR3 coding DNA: TGTGCCAGCAGTAAAGAAACAGGGAGCAGGGAAGCTTTCTTT. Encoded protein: CASSKETGSREAFF.

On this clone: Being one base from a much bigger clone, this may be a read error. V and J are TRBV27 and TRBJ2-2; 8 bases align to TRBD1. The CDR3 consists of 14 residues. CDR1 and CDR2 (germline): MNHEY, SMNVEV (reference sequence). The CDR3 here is CASSLLTGAGELSF. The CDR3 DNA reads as TGTGCCAGCAGTTTACTGACAGGGGCCGGGGAGCTGTCTTTT.

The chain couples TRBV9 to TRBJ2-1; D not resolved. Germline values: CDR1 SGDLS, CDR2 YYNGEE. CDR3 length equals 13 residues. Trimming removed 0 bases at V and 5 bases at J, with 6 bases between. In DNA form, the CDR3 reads TGTGCCAGCAGCGTAGGGCACAACAATGAGCAGTTCTTC. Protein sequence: CASSVGHNNEQFF.

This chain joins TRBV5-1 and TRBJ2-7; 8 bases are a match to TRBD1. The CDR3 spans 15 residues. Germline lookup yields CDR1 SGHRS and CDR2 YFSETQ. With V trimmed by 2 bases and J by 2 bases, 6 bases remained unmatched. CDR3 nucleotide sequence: TGCGCCAGCAGCTTTGGACAGGGAAAACCCTACGAGCAGTACTTC. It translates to CASSFGQGKPYEQYF.

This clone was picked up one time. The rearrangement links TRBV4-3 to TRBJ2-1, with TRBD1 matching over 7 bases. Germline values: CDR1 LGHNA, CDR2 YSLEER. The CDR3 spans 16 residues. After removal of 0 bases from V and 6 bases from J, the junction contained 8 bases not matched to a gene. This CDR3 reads CASSQEWDRFLNEQFF. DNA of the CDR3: TGCGCCAGCAGCCAAGAATGGGACAGATTCCTCAATGAGCAGTTCTTC.

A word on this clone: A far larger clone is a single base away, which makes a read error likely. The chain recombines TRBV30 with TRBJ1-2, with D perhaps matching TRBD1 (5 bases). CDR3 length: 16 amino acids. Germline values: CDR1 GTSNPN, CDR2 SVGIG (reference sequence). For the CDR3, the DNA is TGTGCCTGGCGGAGGGACCGCACCTATGTAAACTATGGCAACACCTTC. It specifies CAWRRDRTYVNYGNTF.

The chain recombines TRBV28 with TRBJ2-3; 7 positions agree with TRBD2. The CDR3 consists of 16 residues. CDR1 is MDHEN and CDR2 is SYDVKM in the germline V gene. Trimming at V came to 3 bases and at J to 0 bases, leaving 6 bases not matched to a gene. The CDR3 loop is CASSFRRDYSTDTQYF. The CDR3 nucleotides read TGTGCCAGCAGTTTTCGGCGGGACTACAGCACAGATACGCAGTATTTT. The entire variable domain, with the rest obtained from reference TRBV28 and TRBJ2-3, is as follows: DVKVTQSSRYLVKRTGEKVFLECVQDMDHENMFWYRQDPGLGLRLIYFSYDVKMKEKGDIPEGYSVSREKKERFSLILESASTNQTSMYLCASSFRRDYSTDTQYFGPGTRLTVL.

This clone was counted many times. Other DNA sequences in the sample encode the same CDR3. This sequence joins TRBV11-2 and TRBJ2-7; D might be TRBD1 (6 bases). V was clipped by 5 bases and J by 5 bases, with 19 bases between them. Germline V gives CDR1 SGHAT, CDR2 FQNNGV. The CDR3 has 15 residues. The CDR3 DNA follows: TGTGCCAGCAGCCGAACAGGGCTTCCAGTGAACGAGCAGTACTTC. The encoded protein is CASSRTGLPVNEQYF. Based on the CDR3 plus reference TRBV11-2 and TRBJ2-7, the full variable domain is EAGVAQSPRYKIIEKRQSVAFWCNPISGHATLYWYQQILGQGPKLLIQFQNNGVVDDSQLPKDRFSAERLKGVDSTLKIQPAKLEDSAVYLCASSRTGLPVNEQYFGPGTRLTVT.

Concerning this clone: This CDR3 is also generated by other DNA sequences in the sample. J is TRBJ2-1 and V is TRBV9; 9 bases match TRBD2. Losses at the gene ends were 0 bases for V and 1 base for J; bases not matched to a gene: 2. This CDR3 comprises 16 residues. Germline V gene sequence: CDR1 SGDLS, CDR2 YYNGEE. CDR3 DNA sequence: TGTGCCAGCAGCGTAGGTAGCGGGAGTTCCTACAATGAGCAGTTCTTC. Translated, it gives CASSVGSGSSYNEQFF.

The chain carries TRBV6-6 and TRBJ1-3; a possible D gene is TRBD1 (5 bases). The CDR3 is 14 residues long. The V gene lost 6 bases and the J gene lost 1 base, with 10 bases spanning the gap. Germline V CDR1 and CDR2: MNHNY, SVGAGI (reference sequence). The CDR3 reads CASSRRTSGNTIYF. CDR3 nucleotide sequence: TGTGCCAGCAGCCGCCGGACATCTGGAAACACCATATATTTT.

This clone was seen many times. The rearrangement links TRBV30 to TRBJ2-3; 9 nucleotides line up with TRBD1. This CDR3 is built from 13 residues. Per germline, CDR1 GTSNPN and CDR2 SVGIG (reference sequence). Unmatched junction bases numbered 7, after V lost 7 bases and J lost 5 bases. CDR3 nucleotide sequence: TGTGCCTTTACCGGGACAGGGCTAGATACGCAGTATTTT. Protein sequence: CAFTGTGLDTQYF.

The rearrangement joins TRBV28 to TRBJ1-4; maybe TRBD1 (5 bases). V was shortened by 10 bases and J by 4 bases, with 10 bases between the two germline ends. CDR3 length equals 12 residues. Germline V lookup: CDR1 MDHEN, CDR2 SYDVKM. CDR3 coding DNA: TGTGCCACAGGGAGAGGTAATGAAAAACTGTTTTTT. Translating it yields CATGRGNEKLFF. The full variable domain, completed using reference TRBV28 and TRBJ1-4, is DVKVTQSSRYLVKRTGEKVFLECVQDMDHENMFWYRQDPGLGLRLIYFSYDVKMKEKGDIPEGYSVSREKKERFSLILESASTNQTSMYLCATGRGNEKLFFGSGTQLSVL.

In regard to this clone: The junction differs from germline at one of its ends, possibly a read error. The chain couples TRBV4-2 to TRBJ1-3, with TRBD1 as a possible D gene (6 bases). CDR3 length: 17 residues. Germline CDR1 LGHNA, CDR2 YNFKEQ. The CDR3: CASSEDVAGDAGNTIYF. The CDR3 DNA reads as TGTGCCAGCAGCGAAGACGTGGCAGGGGATGCTGGAAACACCATATATTTT.

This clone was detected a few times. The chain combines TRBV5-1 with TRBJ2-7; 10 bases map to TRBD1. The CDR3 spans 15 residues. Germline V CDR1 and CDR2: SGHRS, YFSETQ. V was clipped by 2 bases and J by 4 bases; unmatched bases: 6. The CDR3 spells CASSFGTGAGYEQYF. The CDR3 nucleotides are TGCGCCAGCAGCTTCGGGACAGGGGCAGGTTACGAGCAGTACTTC.

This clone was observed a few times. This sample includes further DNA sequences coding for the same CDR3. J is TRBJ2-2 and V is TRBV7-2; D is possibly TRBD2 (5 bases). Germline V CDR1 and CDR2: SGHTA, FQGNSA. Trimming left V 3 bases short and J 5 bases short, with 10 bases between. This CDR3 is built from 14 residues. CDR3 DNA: TGTGCCAGCAGCTTTAATCGGGGAACCGGGGAGCTGTTTTTT. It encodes CASSFNRGTGELFF.

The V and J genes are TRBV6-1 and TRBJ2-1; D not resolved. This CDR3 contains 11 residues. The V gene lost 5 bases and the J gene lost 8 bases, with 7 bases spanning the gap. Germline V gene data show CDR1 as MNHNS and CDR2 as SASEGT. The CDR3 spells CASSYLDEQFF. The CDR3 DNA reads TGTGCCAGCAGTTACCTCGATGAGCAGTTCTTC.

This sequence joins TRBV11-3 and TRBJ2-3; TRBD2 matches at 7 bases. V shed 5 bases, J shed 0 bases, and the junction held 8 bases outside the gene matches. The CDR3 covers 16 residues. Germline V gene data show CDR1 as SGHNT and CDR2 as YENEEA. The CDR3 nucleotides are TGTGCCAGCAGCCTACTCCGGGACTACAGCACAGATACGCAGTATTTT. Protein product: CASSLLRDYSTDTQYF.

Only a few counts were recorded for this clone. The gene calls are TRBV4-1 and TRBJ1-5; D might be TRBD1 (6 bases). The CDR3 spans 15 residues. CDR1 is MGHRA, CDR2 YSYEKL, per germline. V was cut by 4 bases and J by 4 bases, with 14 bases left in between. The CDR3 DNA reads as TGCGCCAGCAGCCTAGAAACAGGGAGGAATCAGCCCCAGCATTTT. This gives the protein CASSLETGRNQPQHF.

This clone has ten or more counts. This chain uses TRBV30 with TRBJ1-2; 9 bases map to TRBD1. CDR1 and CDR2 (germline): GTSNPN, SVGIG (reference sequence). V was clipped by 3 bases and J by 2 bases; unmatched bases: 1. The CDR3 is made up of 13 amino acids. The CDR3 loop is CAWRTGGNYGYTF. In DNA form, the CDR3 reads TGTGCCTGGAGGACAGGGGGAAACTATGGCTACACCTTC.